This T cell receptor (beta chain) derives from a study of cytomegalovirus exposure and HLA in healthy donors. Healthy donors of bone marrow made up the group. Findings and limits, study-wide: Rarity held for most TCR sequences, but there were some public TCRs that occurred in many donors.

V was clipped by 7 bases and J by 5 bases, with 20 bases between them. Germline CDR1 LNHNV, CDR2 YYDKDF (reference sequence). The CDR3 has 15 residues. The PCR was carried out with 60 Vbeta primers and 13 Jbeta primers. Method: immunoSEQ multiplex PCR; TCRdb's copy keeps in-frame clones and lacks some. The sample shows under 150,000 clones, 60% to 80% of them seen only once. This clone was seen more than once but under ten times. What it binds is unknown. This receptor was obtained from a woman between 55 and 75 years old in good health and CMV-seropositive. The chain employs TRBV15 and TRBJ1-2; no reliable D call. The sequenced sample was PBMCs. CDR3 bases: TGTGCCACCACCCGCGAGGAGGGTGGGGAGTATGGCTACACCTTC. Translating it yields CATTREEGGEYGYTF.